A selection of T cell receptor beta chains follows, all from one sample in a study of blood T cell repertoires in COVID-19. Clones were sequenced by immunoSEQ multiplex PCR, and TCRdb holds only the in-frame ones, with some missing. This table holds roughly 200,000 clones, approximately 85% found once. The specimen sequenced was PBMCs or T cells enriched from blood (not recorded which). Receptors originate from a man aged 35 to 55 with acute COVID-19. CDR3s include the opening cysteine and the closing phenylalanine or tryptophan. A D gene is named only where the DNA matches it firmly. Expanded clones are given a class, and other clones once, few, many or no size at all.

J gene: TRBJ1-5; clone size: .; CDR3 length: 13; V gene: TRBV27; D gene: TRBD1; CDR3 protein: CASSRQGNQPQHF; CDR3 DNA: TGTGCCAGCTCACGACAGGGTAATCAGCCCCAGCATTTT
J gene: TRBJ2-7; clone size: .; CDR3 length: 15; V gene: TRBV27; D gene: .; CDR3 protein: CASSLSSSGAYEQYF; CDR3 DNA: TGTGCCAGCAGTTTATCGAGTAGCGGAGCCTACGAGCAGTACTTC
J gene: TRBJ1-5; clone size: .; CDR3 length: 14; V gene: TRBV7-8; D gene: TRBD1; CDR3 protein: CASSEWDRAQPQHF; CDR3 DNA: TGTGCCAGCAGCGAATGGGACAGGGCTCAGCCCCAGCATTTT
J gene: TRBJ2-5; clone size: .; CDR3 length: 13; V gene: TRBV3-1/TRBV3-2; D gene: .; CDR3 protein: CASSSPPEETQYF; CDR3 DNA: TGTGCCAGCAGCTCCCCACCGGAGGAGACCCAGTACTTC
J gene: TRBJ2-1; clone size: .; CDR3 length: 16; V gene: TRBV15; D gene: TRBD2; CDR3 protein: CATSSLMGLKTNEQFF; CDR3 DNA: TGTGCCACCAGCAGCCTAATGGGACTAAAAACCAATGAGCAGTTCTTC
J gene: TRBJ2-7; clone size: .; CDR3 length: 13; V gene: TRBV3-1/TRBV3-2; D gene: TRBD1; CDR3 protein: CASSQYRGYEQYF; CDR3 DNA: TGTGCCAGCAGCCAATACAGGGGCTACGAGCAGTACTTC
J gene: TRBJ1-1; clone size: .; CDR3 length: 14; V gene: TRBV25-1; D gene: .; CDR3 protein: CASSPGQSHTEAFF; CDR3 DNA: TGTGCCAGCAGTCCGGGACAATCCCACACTGAAGCTTTCTTT
J gene: TRBJ1-1; clone size: .; CDR3 length: 16; V gene: TRBV28; D gene: TRBD1; CDR3 protein: CASSPPRQGMNTEAFF; CDR3 DNA: TGTGCCAGCAGCCCGCCCCGACAGGGAATGAACACTGAAGCTTTCTTT
J gene: TRBJ2-7; clone size: .; CDR3 length: 12; V gene: TRBV10-3; D gene: .; CDR3 protein: CAISDRLDEQYF; CDR3 DNA: TGTGCCATCAGTGATCGGTTGGACGAGCAGTACTTC
J gene: TRBJ2-7; clone size: .; CDR3 length: 14; V gene: TRBV3-1/TRBV3-2; D gene: .; CDR3 protein: CASSLAGALSEQYF; CDR3 DNA: TGTGCCAGCAGCCTTGCAGGGGCCCTAAGCGAGCAGTACTTC
J gene: TRBJ2-1; clone size: once; CDR3 length: 14; V gene: TRBV9; D gene: .; CDR3 protein: CASSAGDGYNEQFF; CDR3 DNA: TGTGCCAGCAGCGCTGGAGACGGATACAATGAGCAGTTCTTC
J gene: TRBJ1-4; clone size: .; CDR3 length: 14; V gene: TRBV7-9; D gene: .; CDR3 protein: CASRGDTQAEKLFF; CDR3 DNA: TGTGCCAGCAGGGGGGACACTCAGGCCGAAAAACTGTTTTTT
J gene: TRBJ1-6; clone size: .; CDR3 length: 14; V gene: TRBV28; D gene: TRBD1; CDR3 protein: CATRVGQGNSPLHF; CDR3 DNA: TGTGCCACCAGGGTGGGACAGGGAAATTCACCCCTCCACTTT
J gene: TRBJ2-3; clone size: .; CDR3 length: 17; V gene: TRBV21-1; D gene: .; CDR3 protein: CASSKNPTSGDTDTQYF; CDR3 DNA: TGTGCCAGCAGCAAAAACCCTACTAGCGGAGACACAGATACGCAGTATTTT
J gene: TRBJ2-1; clone size: .; CDR3 length: 16; V gene: TRBV19; D gene: TRBD2; CDR3 protein: CASRLGLAGFSNEQFF; CDR3 DNA: TGTGCCAGTAGGTTGGGACTAGCGGGATTTTCCAATGAGCAGTTCTTC
J gene: TRBJ1-1; clone size: .; CDR3 length: 14; V gene: TRBV6-4; D gene: .; CDR3 protein: CASSDSSLNTEAFF; CDR3 DNA: TGTGCCAGCAGTGACTCTAGCTTGAACACTGAAGCTTTCTTT
J gene: TRBJ2-1; clone size: once; CDR3 length: 14; V gene: TRBV5-6; D gene: .; CDR3 protein: CASSLVRGYNEQFF; CDR3 DNA: TGTGCCAGCAGCTTGGTTCGCGGTTACAATGAGCAGTTCTTC
J gene: TRBJ2-2; clone size: .; CDR3 length: 14; V gene: TRBV6-5; D gene: .; CDR3 protein: CASSYGTPTGELFF; CDR3 DNA: TGTGCCAGCAGTTATGGGACACCCACCGGGGAGCTGTTTTTT
J gene: TRBJ1-1; clone size: .; CDR3 length: 17; V gene: TRBV30; D gene: TRBD1; CDR3 protein: CAWSIRSLRTGQWEAFF; CDR3 DNA: TGTGCCTGGAGCATTAGATCTCTGAGGACAGGGCAGTGGGAAGCTTTCTTT
J gene: TRBJ2-1; clone size: .; CDR3 length: 12; V gene: TRBV6-2/TRBV6-3; D gene: TRBD2; CDR3 protein: CASNPERGRQFF; CDR3 DNA: TGTGCCAGCAACCCCGAGCGGGGTAGGCAGTTCTTC
J gene: TRBJ2-7; clone size: .; CDR3 length: 17; V gene: TRBV3-1/TRBV3-2; D gene: TRBD2; CDR3 protein: CASSQVVGTRISYEQYF; CDR3 DNA: TGTGCCAGCAGCCAAGTGGTTGGGACTAGAATCTCGTACGAGCAGTACTTC
J gene: TRBJ2-1; clone size: .; CDR3 length: 16; V gene: TRBV7-3; D gene: TRBD2; CDR3 protein: CASSLAGGTGSNEQFF; CDR3 DNA: TGTGCCAGCAGCCTAGCGGGAGGGACTGGGAGCAATGAGCAGTTCTTC
J gene: TRBJ1-1; clone size: .; CDR3 length: 15; V gene: TRBV3-1/TRBV3-2; D gene: .; CDR3 protein: CASSQDGSGFAEAFF; CDR3 DNA: TGTGCCAGCAGCCAAGATGGGTCGGGTTTCGCTGAAGCTTTCTTT
J gene: TRBJ1-1; clone size: .; CDR3 length: 17; V gene: TRBV2; D gene: .; CDR3 protein: CASRLALLRGRDTEAFF; CDR3 DNA: TGTGCCAGCAGGTTGGCCCTCCTGCGGGGGCGGGACACTGAAGCTTTCTTT
J gene: TRBJ2-2; clone size: .; CDR3 length: 15; V gene: TRBV10-3; D gene: .; CDR3 protein: CAISITVGGPGELFF; CDR3 DNA: TGTGCCATCAGTATTACTGTAGGAGGGCCCGGGGAGCTGTTTTTT
J gene: TRBJ2-1; clone size: .; CDR3 length: 15; V gene: TRBV7-9; D gene: TRBD2; CDR3 protein: CASSLLAGSYNEQFF; CDR3 DNA: TGTGCCAGCAGTTTGCTAGCGGGATCTTACAATGAGCAGTTCTTC
J gene: TRBJ1-6; clone size: .; CDR3 length: 16; V gene: TRBV11-2; D gene: .; CDR3 protein: CASSLYLQPGNSPLHF; CDR3 DNA: TGTGCCAGCAGCCTGTACCTTCAGCCGGGAAATTCACCCCTCCACTTT
J gene: TRBJ2-3; clone size: .; CDR3 length: 15; V gene: TRBV5-1; D gene: TRBD2; CDR3 protein: CASSLGTSGLDTQYF; CDR3 DNA: TGCGCCAGCAGCCTAGGGACTAGCGGTTTGGATACGCAGTATTTT
J gene: TRBJ2-7; clone size: .; CDR3 length: 15; V gene: TRBV6-5; D gene: TRBD2; CDR3 protein: CASSYSSGRPREQYF; CDR3 DNA: TGTGCCAGCAGTTACTCTAGCGGGAGGCCAAGGGAGCAGTACTTC
J gene: TRBJ1-4; clone size: .; CDR3 length: 16; V gene: TRBV19; D gene: .; CDR3 protein: CASSSRQQSTNEKLFF; CDR3 DNA: TGTGCCAGTAGTAGCCGACAGCAGTCAACTAATGAAAAACTGTTTTTT
J gene: TRBJ1-5; clone size: .; CDR3 length: 16; V gene: TRBV19; D gene: .; CDR3 protein: CASSLLVRRTLQPQHF; CDR3 DNA: TGTGCCAGTAGTCTGTTAGTCAGGCGGACATTGCAGCCCCAGCATTTT
J gene: TRBJ2-5; clone size: once; CDR3 length: 13; V gene: TRBV5-4; D gene: .; CDR3 protein: CASSFRVSETQYF; CDR3 DNA: TGTGCCAGCAGCTTTCGGGTTTCAGAGACCCAGTACTTC
J gene: TRBJ2-5; clone size: .; CDR3 length: 12; V gene: TRBV29-1; D gene: .; CDR3 protein: CSVDVTGWTQYF; CDR3 DNA: TGCAGCGTTGATGTAACAGGATGGACCCAGTACTTC
J gene: TRBJ2-3; clone size: .; CDR3 length: 14; V gene: TRBV28; D gene: .; CDR3 protein: CASSLWDFTDTQYF; CDR3 DNA: TGTGCCAGCAGTCTCTGGGACTTCACAGATACGCAGTATTTT
J gene: TRBJ2-5; clone size: .; CDR3 length: 15; V gene: TRBV5-6; D gene: TRBD2; CDR3 protein: CASSAGLAGQETQYF; CDR3 DNA: TGTGCCAGCAGCGCCGGACTAGCGGGTCAAGAGACCCAGTACTTC
J gene: TRBJ2-7; clone size: .; CDR3 length: 14; V gene: TRBV6-6; D gene: TRBD2; CDR3 protein: CASSPSGGSYEQYF; CDR3 DNA: TGTGCCAGCAGTCCTAGCGGGGGCTCCTACGAGCAGTACTTC
J gene: TRBJ2-3; clone size: many; CDR3 length: 14; V gene: TRBV6-5; D gene: .; CDR3 protein: CASHRWEGADTQYF; CDR3 DNA: TGTGCCAGCCACAGGTGGGAGGGGGCAGATACGCAGTATTTT
J gene: TRBJ2-2; clone size: .; CDR3 length: 16; V gene: TRBV5-1; D gene: .; CDR3 protein: CASSLGGIRNTGELFF; CDR3 DNA: TGCGCCAGCAGCTTGGGAGGGATCCGAAACACCGGGGAGCTGTTTTTT
J gene: TRBJ2-1; clone size: .; CDR3 length: 17; V gene: TRBV7-6; D gene: .; CDR3 protein: CASSIRTDFYGGNEQFF; CDR3 DNA: TGTGCCAGCAGCATACGTACTGACTTCTACGGGGGCAATGAGCAGTTCTTC
J gene: TRBJ2-5; clone size: .; CDR3 length: 15; V gene: TRBV7-3; D gene: .; CDR3 protein: CASSLGGRGSETQYF; CDR3 DNA: TGTGCCAGCAGCTTAGGGGGAAGGGGGAGCGAGACCCAGTACTTC
J gene: TRBJ1-5; clone size: .; CDR3 length: 17; V gene: TRBV11-2; D gene: TRBD1; CDR3 protein: CASSSAGTGTFNQPQHF; CDR3 DNA: TGTGCCAGCAGCTCAGCCGGGACAGGGACCTTTAATCAGCCCCAGCATTTT
J gene: TRBJ2-3; clone size: .; CDR3 length: 14; V gene: TRBV28; D gene: TRBD1; CDR3 protein: CASTPGQVPDTQYF; CDR3 DNA: TGTGCCAGCACCCCTGGACAGGTACCGGATACGCAGTATTTT
J gene: TRBJ1-4; clone size: once; CDR3 length: 17; V gene: TRBV7-2; D gene: .; CDR3 protein: CASSLGRGSATNEKLFF; CDR3 DNA: TGTGCCAGCAGCTTAGGGCGAGGCTCTGCAACTAATGAAAAACTGTTTTTT
J gene: TRBJ2-2; clone size: .; CDR3 length: 18; V gene: TRBV9; D gene: TRBD2; CDR3 protein: CASSTHLTSGRPWGELFF; CDR3 DNA: TGTGCCAGCAGCACACATCTTACTAGCGGGAGGCCATGGGGGGAGCTGTTTTTT
J gene: TRBJ2-3; clone size: .; CDR3 length: 21; V gene: TRBV28; D gene: .; CDR3 protein: CASSRNGGGTEEELLGDTQYF; CDR3 DNA: TGTGCCAGCAGCCGCAATGGGGGAGGCACAGAGGAGGAGCTTTTGGGAGATACGCAGTATTTT
J gene: TRBJ2-5; clone size: .; CDR3 length: 11; V gene: TRBV6-2/TRBV6-3; D gene: .; CDR3 protein: CASSPGETQYF; CDR3 DNA: TGTGCCAGCAGCCCGGGCGAGACCCAGTACTTC
J gene: TRBJ1-4; clone size: .; CDR3 length: 16; V gene: TRBV6-5; D gene: TRBD1; CDR3 protein: CASSYAGTGGNEKLFF; CDR3 DNA: TGTGCCAGCAGTTACGCTGGGACAGGGGGTAATGAAAAACTGTTTTTT
J gene: TRBJ1-3; clone size: .; CDR3 length: 15; V gene: TRBV4-2; D gene: .; CDR3 protein: CASSQDRSSGNTIYF; CDR3 DNA: TGTGCCAGCAGCCAAGACAGAAGCTCTGGAAACACCATATATTTT
J gene: TRBJ2-7; clone size: .; CDR3 length: 13; V gene: TRBV24-1; D gene: .; CDR3 protein: CATEKAGSYEQYF; CDR3 DNA: TGTGCTACTGAGAAGGCGGGCTCCTACGAGCAGTACTTC
J gene: TRBJ1-2; clone size: once; CDR3 length: 15; V gene: TRBV6-5; D gene: TRBD1; CDR3 protein: CASTPSGTGGIGYTF; CDR3 DNA: TGTGCCAGCACCCCATCCGGGACAGGGGGCATTGGCTACACCTTC
J gene: TRBJ2-3; clone size: .; CDR3 length: 16; V gene: TRBV4-1; D gene: .; CDR3 protein: CASSQPLGERVDTQYF; CDR3 DNA: TGCGCCAGCAGCCAACCGCTGGGGGAGCGGGTAGATACGCAGTATTTT
J gene: TRBJ1-4; clone size: .; CDR3 length: 15; V gene: TRBV6-5; D gene: TRBD1; CDR3 protein: CASSYTGQGPEKLFF; CDR3 DNA: TGTGCCAGCAGTTACACCGGACAGGGTCCCGAAAAACTGTTTTTT
J gene: TRBJ2-7; clone size: once; CDR3 length: 13; V gene: TRBV30; D gene: .; CDR3 protein: CAWYGTPTYEQYF; CDR3 DNA: TGTGCCTGGTACGGGACTCCCACCTACGAGCAGTACTTC
J gene: TRBJ2-2; clone size: .; CDR3 length: 15; V gene: TRBV28; D gene: .; CDR3 protein: CASSSPGMNTGELFF; CDR3 DNA: TGTGCCAGCAGCAGCCCGGGAATGAACACCGGGGAGCTGTTTTTT
J gene: TRBJ1-4; clone size: .; CDR3 length: 12; V gene: TRBV28; D gene: .; CDR3 protein: CASSPSPEKLFF; CDR3 DNA: TGTGCCAGCAGTCCCTCTCCCGAAAAACTGTTTTTT
J gene: TRBJ2-1; clone size: .; CDR3 length: 14; V gene: TRBV10-3; D gene: TRBD2; CDR3 protein: CAISESGGHNEQFF; CDR3 DNA: TGTGCCATCAGTGAGAGCGGGGGCCACAATGAGCAGTTCTTC
J gene: TRBJ1-1; clone size: .; CDR3 length: 14; V gene: TRBV7-2; D gene: .; CDR3 protein: CASSLAGVPTEAFF; CDR3 DNA: TGTGCCAGCAGCTTAGCGGGAGTACCCACTGAAGCTTTCTTT
J gene: TRBJ2-1; clone size: few; CDR3 length: 19; V gene: TRBV12-2; D gene: .; CDR3 protein: CASRFGDRGRKEGHNEQFF; CDR3 DNA: TGTGCAAGTCGCTTCGGGGACAGGGGGCGGAAGGAGGGTCACAATGAGCAGTTCTTC
J gene: TRBJ2-2; clone size: .; CDR3 length: 16; V gene: TRBV19; D gene: .; CDR3 protein: CASRGRQLEDTGELFF; CDR3 DNA: TGTGCCAGTAGAGGGAGACAATTAGAGGACACCGGGGAGCTGTTTTTT
J gene: TRBJ1-2; clone size: .; CDR3 length: 13; V gene: TRBV2; D gene: .; CDR3 protein: CASRETVGYGYTF; CDR3 DNA: TGTGCCAGCAGAGAGACAGTTGGCTATGGCTACACCTTC